This entry is about one T cell receptor beta chain. The data belong to a study of blood T cell repertoires in COVID-19. The CDR3 loop spans 12 amino acids. Trimming removed 4 bases from V and 7 bases from J, with 11 bases in between. Germline V gives CDR1 LGHDT, CDR2 YNNKEL (reference sequence). Sequencing used immunoSEQ multiplex PCR; TCRdb keeps in-frame clones, though not all of them. The profile shows tens of thousands of clones, around 75% of them singletons. The source is a man of 80 years or more with acute or convalescent COVID-19. V gene TRBV3-1 (or the pseudogene TRBV3-2) combines with J gene TRBJ2-7, with a possible D match to TRBD2 (5 bases). What was sequenced was peripheral blood. The CDR3 here is CASSRLGEEQYF. The CDR3 DNA is TGTGCCAGCAGCCGCCTCGGGGAGGAGCAGTACTTC.